Following are 4 T cell receptor beta chains from one sample sequenced in a study of vaccination effects on CD4 cells after COVID-19. Sequencing in the ViraFEST assay came after antigen-specific CD4+ T cells had been expanded with viral peptide pools, which were used to stimulate PBMC. With about ten days of culture completed, CD4+ T cells were isolated. From March to December 2020, the person had a SARS-CoV-2 infection that was confirmed by PCR. Some clones are missing from TCRdb's copy, which holds only in-frame ones; the method was immunoSEQ multiplex PCR. The repertoire holds about 22,000 clones, with 70% to 80% as singletons. The antigens these receptors bind are not known. Sequences were derived from CD4+ T cells from PBMCs cultured with a peptide pool, sampled before COVID-19 vaccination. Receptor source: a human donor who had a prior SARS-CoV-2 infection.

The chain combines TRBV7-2 with TRBJ1-4; no definite D call. CDR1 SGHTA and CDR2 FQGNSA come from the germline V gene. Deletions cut 2 bases from V and 2 bases from J, with 12 bases between. This CDR3 has 16 amino acids. In DNA, the CDR3 is TGTGCCAGCAGCTTAAGTCTGCGCAGCACTAATGAAAAACTGTTTTTT. It codes for CASSLSLRSTNEKLFF.

Comment on this clone: A read error may produce the germline difference seen at one junction end. This chain links TRBV19 with TRBJ2-3, with D perhaps matching TRBD1 (6 bases). Germline lookup yields CDR1 LNHDA and CDR2 SQIVND (reference sequence). The CDR3 runs 12 residues. The CDR3 loop reads CASSIETGTQYF. DNA of the CDR3: TGTGCCAGTAGTATAGAGACAGGTACGCAGTATTTT.

This sequence joins TRBV5-1 and TRBJ2-7; weak D call: TRBD2 (6 bases). From germline, CDR1 is SGHRS and CDR2 YFSETQ. This CDR3 spans 14 amino acids. The V end lost 3 bases, the J end lost 4 bases, and 14 bases lay between the germline ends. CDR3 sequence reads: CASSSLPGRYEQYF. Here the CDR3 DNA reads TGCGCCAGCAGCTCCCTTCCCGGGAGATACGAGCAGTACTTC.

This clone was recorded a few times. The chain couples TRBV7-9 to TRBJ2-1; 11 bases are a match to TRBD2. The CDR3 is 16 amino acids. The germline CDR1 and CDR2 sequences are SEHNR and FQNEAQ (reference sequence). J gave up 4 bases and V 3 bases, and 5 bases lay outside the gene matches. This CDR3 is CASSLALAGEYNEQFF. The CDR3 nucleotides are TGTGCCAGCAGCTTGGCACTAGCGGGAGAATACAATGAGCAGTTCTTC.